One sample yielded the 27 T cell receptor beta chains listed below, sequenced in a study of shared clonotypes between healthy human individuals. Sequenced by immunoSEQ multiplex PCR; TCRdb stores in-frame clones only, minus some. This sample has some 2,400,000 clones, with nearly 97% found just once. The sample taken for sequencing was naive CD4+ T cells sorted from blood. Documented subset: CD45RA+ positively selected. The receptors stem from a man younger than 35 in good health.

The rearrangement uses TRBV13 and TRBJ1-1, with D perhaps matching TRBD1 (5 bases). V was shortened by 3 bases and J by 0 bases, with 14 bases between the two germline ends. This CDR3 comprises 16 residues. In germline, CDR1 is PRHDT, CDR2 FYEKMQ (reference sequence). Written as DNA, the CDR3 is TGTGCCAGCAGCTTTCGGGCAGGGCAAATGAACACTGAAGCTTTCTTT. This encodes CASSFRAGQMNTEAFF.

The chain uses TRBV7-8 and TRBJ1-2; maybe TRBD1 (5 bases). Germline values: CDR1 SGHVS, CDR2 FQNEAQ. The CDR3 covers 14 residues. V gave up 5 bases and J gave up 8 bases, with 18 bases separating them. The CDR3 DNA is TGTGCCAGCAGCCTCGTCCGGGGCAGCTTGGGCTACACCTTC. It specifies CASSLVRGSLGYTF.

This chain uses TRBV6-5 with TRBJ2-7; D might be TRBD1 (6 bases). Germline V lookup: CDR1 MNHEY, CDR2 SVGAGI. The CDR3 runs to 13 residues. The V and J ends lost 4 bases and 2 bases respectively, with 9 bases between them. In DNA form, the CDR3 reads TGTGCCAGCAGTTCCCGACAGGCCTACGAGCAGTACTTC. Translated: CASSSRQAYEQYF.

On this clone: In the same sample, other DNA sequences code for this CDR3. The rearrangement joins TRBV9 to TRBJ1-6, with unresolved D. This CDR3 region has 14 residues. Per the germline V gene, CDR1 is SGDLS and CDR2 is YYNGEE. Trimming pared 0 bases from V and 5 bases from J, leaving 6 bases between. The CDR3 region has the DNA TGTGCCAGCAGCGTAGGCGGAAATAATTCACCCCTCCACTTT. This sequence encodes CASSVGGNNSPLHF.

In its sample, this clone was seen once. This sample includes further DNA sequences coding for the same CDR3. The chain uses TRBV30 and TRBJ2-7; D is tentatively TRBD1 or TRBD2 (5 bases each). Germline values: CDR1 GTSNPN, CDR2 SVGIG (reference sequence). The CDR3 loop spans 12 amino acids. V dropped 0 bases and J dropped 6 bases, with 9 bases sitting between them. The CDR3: CAWSVRGAEQYF. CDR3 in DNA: TGTGCCTGGAGTGTAAGAGGGGCCGAGCAGTACTTC.

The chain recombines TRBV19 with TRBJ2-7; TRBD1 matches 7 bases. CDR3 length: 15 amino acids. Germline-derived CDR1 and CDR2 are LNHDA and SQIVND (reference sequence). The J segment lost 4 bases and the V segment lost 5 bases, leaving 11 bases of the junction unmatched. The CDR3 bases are TGTGCCAGTAGTGCCCCGGGACAGCGTCTATACGAGCAGTACTTC. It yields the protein CASSAPGQRLYEQYF. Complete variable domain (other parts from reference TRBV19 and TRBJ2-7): DGGITQSPKYLFRKEGQNVTLSCEQNLNHDAMYWYRQDPGQGLRLIYYSQIVNDFQKGDIAEGYSVSREKKESFPLTVTSAQKNPTAFYLCASSAPGQRLYEQYFGPGTRLTVT.

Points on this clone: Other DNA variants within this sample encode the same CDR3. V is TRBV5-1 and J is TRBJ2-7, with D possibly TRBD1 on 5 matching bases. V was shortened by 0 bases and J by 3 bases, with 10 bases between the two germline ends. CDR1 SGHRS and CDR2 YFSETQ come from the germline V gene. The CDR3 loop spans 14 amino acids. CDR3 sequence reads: CASSLVSGNYEQYF. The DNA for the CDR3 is TGCGCCAGCAGCTTGGTTTCAGGGAACTACGAGCAGTACTTC.

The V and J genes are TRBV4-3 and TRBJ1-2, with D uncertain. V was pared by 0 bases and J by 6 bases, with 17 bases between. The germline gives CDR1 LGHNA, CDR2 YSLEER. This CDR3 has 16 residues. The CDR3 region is CASSQDLFAPQDGYTF. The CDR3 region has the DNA TGCGCCAGCAGCCAAGATCTCTTCGCCCCTCAGGATGGCTACACCTTC.

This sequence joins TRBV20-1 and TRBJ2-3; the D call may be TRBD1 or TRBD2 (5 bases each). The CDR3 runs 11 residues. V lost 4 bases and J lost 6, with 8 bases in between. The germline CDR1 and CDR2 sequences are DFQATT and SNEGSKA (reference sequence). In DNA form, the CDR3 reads TGCAGTGCTACGAGGGGCGATACGCAGTATTTT. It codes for CSATRGDTQYF.

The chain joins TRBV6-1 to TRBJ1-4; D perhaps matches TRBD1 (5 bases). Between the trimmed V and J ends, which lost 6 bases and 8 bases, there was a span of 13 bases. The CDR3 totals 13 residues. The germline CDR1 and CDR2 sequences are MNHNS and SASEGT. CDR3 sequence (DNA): TGTGCCAGCAGGCAGGGAATTAAAGAAAAACTGTTTTTT. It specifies CASRQGIKEKLFF.

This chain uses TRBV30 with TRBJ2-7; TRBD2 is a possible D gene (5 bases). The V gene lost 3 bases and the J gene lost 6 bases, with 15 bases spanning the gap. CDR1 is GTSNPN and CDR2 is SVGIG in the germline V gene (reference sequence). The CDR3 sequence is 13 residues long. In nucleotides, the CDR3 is TGTGCCTGGAGCGCCGGGGTATGGAGCGAGCAGTACTTC. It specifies CAWSAGVWSEQYF. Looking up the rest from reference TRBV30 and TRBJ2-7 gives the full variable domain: SQTIHQWPATLVQPVGSPLSLECTVEGTSNPNLYWYRQAAGRGLQLLFYSVGIGQISSEVPQNLSASRPQDRQFILSSKKLLLSDSGFYLCAWSAGVWSEQYFGPGTRLTVT.

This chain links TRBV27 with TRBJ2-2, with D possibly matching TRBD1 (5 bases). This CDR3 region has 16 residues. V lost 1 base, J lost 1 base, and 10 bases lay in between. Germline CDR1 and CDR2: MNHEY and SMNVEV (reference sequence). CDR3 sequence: CASSLYPGWNTGELFF. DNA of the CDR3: TGTGCCAGCAGTTTATATCCAGGGTGGAACACCGGGGAGCTGTTTTTT.

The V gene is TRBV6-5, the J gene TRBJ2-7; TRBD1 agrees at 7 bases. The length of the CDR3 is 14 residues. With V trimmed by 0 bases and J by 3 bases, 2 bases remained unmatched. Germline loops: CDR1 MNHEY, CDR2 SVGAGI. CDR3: CASSYSWDSYEQYF. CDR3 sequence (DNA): TGTGCCAGCAGTTACTCATGGGACAGCTACGAGCAGTACTTC.

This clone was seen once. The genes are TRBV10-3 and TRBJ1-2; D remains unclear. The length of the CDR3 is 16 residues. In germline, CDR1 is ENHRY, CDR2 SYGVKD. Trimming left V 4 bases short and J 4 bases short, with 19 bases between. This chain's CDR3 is CAISGGFAGAGYGYTF. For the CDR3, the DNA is TGTGCCATCAGTGGTGGTTTCGCGGGCGCGGGCTATGGCTACACCTTC.

In DNA form, the CDR3 reads TGTGCCAGCAGCCGCAGGGGAGCTAATGAAAAACTGTTTTTT. Translation gives CASSRRGANEKLFF. The chain joins TRBV7-8 to TRBJ1-4; D is perhaps TRBD1 (6 bases). Trimming cost V 5 bases and J 3 bases, with 10 bases left between them. The CDR3 contains 14 residues. CDR1 is SGHVS and CDR2 is FQNEAQ in the germline V gene.

CDR3 DNA: TGTGCCAGTAGTCTTGAGACAGGGCTGAACACTGAAGCTTTCTTT. Amino acid sequence: CASSLETGLNTEAFF. This rearrangement joins TRBV19 to TRBJ1-1; 7 nucleotides align to TRBD1. The CDR3 is made up of 15 amino acids. V lost 5 bases, J lost 0 bases, and 6 bases stayed unmatched. Germline CDR1 is LNHDA and CDR2 is SQIVND (reference sequence).

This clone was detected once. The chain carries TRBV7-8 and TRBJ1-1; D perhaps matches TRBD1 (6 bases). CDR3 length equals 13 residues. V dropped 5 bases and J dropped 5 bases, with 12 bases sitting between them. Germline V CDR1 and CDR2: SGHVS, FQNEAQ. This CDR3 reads CASSIARGTEAFF. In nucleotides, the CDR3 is TGTGCCAGCAGCATCGCGAGGGGGACTGAAGCTTTCTTT.

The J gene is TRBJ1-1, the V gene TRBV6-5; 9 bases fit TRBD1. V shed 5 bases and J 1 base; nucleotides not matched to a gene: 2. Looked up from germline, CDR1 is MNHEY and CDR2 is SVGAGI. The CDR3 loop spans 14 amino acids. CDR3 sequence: CASSRTGANTEAFF. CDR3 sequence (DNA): TGTGCCAGCAGTCGGACAGGGGCGAACACTGAAGCTTTCTTT.

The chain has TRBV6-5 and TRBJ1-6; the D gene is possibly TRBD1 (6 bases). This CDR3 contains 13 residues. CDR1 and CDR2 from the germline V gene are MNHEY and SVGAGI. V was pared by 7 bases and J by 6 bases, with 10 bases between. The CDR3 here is CASTLDSNSPLHF. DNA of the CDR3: TGTGCCAGCACCCTGGACAGTAATTCACCCCTCCACTTT.

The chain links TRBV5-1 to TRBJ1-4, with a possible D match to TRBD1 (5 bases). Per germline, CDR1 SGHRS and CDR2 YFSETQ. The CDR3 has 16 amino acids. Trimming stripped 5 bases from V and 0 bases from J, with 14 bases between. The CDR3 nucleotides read TGCGCCAGCAGAAGGGCAGGGCTTGCAACTAATGAAAAACTGTTTTTT. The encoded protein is CASRRAGLATNEKLFF.

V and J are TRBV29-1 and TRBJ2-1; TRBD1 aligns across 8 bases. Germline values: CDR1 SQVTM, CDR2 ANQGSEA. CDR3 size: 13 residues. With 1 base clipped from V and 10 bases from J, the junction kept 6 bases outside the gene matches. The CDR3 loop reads CSVEATGGYEQFF. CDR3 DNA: TGCAGCGTTGAAGCAACAGGGGGATACGAGCAGTTCTTC.

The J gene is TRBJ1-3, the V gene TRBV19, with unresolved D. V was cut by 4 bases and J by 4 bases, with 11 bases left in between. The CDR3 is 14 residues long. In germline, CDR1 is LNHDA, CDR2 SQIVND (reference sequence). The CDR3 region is CASSTPLTGNTIYF. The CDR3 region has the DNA TGTGCCAGTAGTACCCCATTGACCGGAAACACCATATATTTT.

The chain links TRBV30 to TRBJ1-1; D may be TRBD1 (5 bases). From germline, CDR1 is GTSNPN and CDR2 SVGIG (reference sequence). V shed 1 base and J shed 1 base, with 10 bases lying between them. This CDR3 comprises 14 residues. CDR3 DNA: TGTGCCTGGAGTGGGGACGGAACGAACACTGAAGCTTTCTTT. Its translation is CAWSGDGTNTEAFF.

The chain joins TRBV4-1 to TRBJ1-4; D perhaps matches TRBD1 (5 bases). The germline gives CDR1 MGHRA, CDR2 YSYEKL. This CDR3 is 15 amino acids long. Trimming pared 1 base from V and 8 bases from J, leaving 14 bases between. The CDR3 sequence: CASSQVGLGEEKLFF. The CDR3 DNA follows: TGCGCCAGCAGCCAAGTTGGCCTGGGGGAAGAAAAACTGTTTTTT.

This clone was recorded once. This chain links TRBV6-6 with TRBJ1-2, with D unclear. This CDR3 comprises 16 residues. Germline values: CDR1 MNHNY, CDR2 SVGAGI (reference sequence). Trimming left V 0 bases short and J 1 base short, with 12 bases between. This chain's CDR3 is CASSYSSLTSNYGYTF. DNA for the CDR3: TGTGCCAGCAGTTACTCTTCCCTTACGAGTAACTATGGCTACACCTTC.

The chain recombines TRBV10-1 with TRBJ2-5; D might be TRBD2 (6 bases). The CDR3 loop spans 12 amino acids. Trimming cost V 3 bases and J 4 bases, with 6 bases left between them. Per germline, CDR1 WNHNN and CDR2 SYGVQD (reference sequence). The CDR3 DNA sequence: TGCGCCAGCAGTGACGGGGGAGAGACCCAGTACTTC. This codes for CASSDGGETQYF.

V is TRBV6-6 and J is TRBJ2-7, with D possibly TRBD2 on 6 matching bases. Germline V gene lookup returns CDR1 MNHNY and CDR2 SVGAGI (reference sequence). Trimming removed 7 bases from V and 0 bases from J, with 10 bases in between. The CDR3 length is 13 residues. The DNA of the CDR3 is TGTGCCAGCAAGACGGGAGACTCCTACGAGCAGTACTTC. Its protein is CASKTGDSYEQYF.